This T cell receptor beta chain appears in the sequencing data of a study of vaccination and CD4 T cells after COVID-19. Study summary: Under 10 convalescent cases were mild and one was severe, and all had been SARS-CoV-2 positive by nasal swab PCR. There were six male and four female convalescents, and two of them were Hispanic.

Treatment defined: 10-day PBMC culture with coronavirus spike peptide pools or control peptides (ViraFEST assay). Concerning this clonotype itself: Its specificity is unknown.

Scientists ran DNA taken from cultured CD4+ T cells through the Oncomine TCR Beta short-read assay for sequencing. Genomic DNA extraction was carried out from cultured CD4+ T cells. TCRdb analysed the PCR reads with MiXCR anew, one entry per CDR3 protein. Of some 13,000 distinct CDR3 sequences in the sample, 43% were seen once. This CDR3 comprises 13 residues. Germline V CDR1 and CDR2: DFQATT, SNEGSKA (reference sequence). V gave up 6 bases and J gave up 0 bases, with 11 bases separating them. The clonotype was recovered from a human donor who had recovered from COVID-19. The chain joins TRBV20-1 to TRBJ1-1, with TRBD1 as a possible D gene (6 bases). The material sequenced was CD4+ T cells from blood, cultured in vitro. The CDR3 sequence is CSARGRVNTEAFF. The CDR3 DNA sequence: TGCAGTGCCAGGGGCAGGGTGAACACTGAAGCTTTCTTT.